A single sample is the source of the 9 T cell receptor beta chains below, sequenced in a study of T cell changes during pregnancy in multiple sclerosis. Method: immunoSEQ multiplex PCR; TCRdb's copy keeps in-frame clones and lacks some. The sample lists tens of thousands of clones; around 93% were seen once. Here the sequenced sample was peripheral blood, taken in the second trimester of pregnancy. These receptors were collected from a female donor with multiple sclerosis, enrolled in a pregnancy study.

The V call is TRBV5-4, the J call TRBJ2-2; D not certain. The CDR3 has 15 amino acids. Germline loops: CDR1 SGHNT, CDR2 YYREEE (reference sequence). The V gene lost 0 bases and the J gene lost 1 base, with 7 bases spanning the gap. CDR3 bases: TGTGCCAGCAGCTTGGGGGCAAGGAACACCGGGGAGCTGTTTTTT. This translates into CASSLGARNTGELFF.

The genes are TRBV28 and TRBJ2-3; 7 nucleotides align to TRBD1. The CDR3 loop spans 13 amino acids. V was pared by 4 bases and J by 8 bases, with 6 bases of the junction left unmatched. Germline CDR1 is MDHEN and CDR2 is SYDVKM. CDR3 nucleotide sequence: TGTGCCAGCAGTTCAACAGGGGCTACTACGCAGTATTTT. This gives the protein CASSSTGATTQYF.

This chain connects TRBV6-5 to TRBJ2-1; 9 nucleotides line up with TRBD2. Trimming at V came to 6 bases and at J to 7 bases, leaving 4 bases not matched to a gene. Germline V CDR1 and CDR2: MNHEY, SVGAGI. This CDR3 contains 13 residues. In DNA, the CDR3 is TGTGCCAGCAGAATTAGCGGGAGTAATGAGCAGTTCTTC. Its translation is CASRISGSNEQFF.

The rearrangement uses TRBV7-8 and TRBJ1-5; D is perhaps TRBD1 (5 bases). CDR3 length: 14 residues. V shed 5 bases and J shed 0 bases, with 8 bases lying between them. Germline V CDR1 and CDR2: SGHVS, FQNEAQ. CDR3: CASSRDSSNQPQHF. Written as DNA, the CDR3 is TGTGCCAGCAGCCGAGACAGTAGCAATCAGCCCCAGCATTTT.

This chain links TRBV7-2 with TRBJ1-2; 9 nucleotides align to TRBD1. With 3 bases clipped from V and 8 bases from J, the junction kept 4 bases outside the gene matches. The germline V gene encodes CDR1 SGHTA and CDR2 FQGNSA. The CDR3 is 13 residues long. The CDR3 DNA reads as TGTGCCAGCAGCTTGGACGACAGGGGGGGCTACACCTTC. Its protein is CASSLDDRGGYTF.

V is TRBV2 and J is TRBJ1-1; 12 bases agree with TRBD1. Germline-derived CDR1 and CDR2 are SNHLY and FYNNEI. The CDR3 is made up of 19 amino acids. V trimming: 3 bases; J trimming: 6 bases; junction bases outside the gene matches: 17. CDR3 in amino acids: CASSDVLPGQGARRSEAFF. For the CDR3, the DNA is TGTGCCAGCAGTGATGTTTTGCCGGGACAGGGGGCGAGAAGGTCTGAAGCTTTCTTT.

The genes are TRBV29-1 and TRBJ1-2, with TRBD1 matching over 9 bases. Trimming took 6 bases from V and 5 from J; bases not matched to a gene: 7. Germline-derived CDR1 and CDR2 are SQVTM and ANQGSEA. The CDR3 contains 13 residues. Here the CDR3 DNA reads TGCAGCGTCCAGACAGGGGGAGAGTATGGCTACACCTTC. Its protein product is CSVQTGGEYGYTF.

The CDR3 protein is CATQAGPATDTQYF. The CDR3 nucleotides read TGCGCCACCCAAGCGGGCCCCGCCACAGATACGCAGTATTTT. The chain is built from TRBV5-1 and TRBJ2-3; TRBD2 might be the D (6 bases). The CDR3 runs 14 residues. Between the trimmed V and J ends, which lost 9 bases and 2 bases, there was a span of 16 bases. Germline loops: CDR1 SGHRS, CDR2 YFSETQ.

J is TRBJ1-2 and V is TRBV27; tentative D call: TRBD1 (6 bases). The CDR3 is 13 residues long. The V end lost 3 bases, the J end lost 2 bases, and 7 bases lay between the germline ends. Germline V gene lookup returns CDR1 MNHEY and CDR2 SMNVEV (reference sequence). This chain's CDR3 is CASSFQGNYGYTF. DNA for the CDR3: TGTGCCAGCAGTTTCCAGGGGAACTATGGCTACACCTTC.